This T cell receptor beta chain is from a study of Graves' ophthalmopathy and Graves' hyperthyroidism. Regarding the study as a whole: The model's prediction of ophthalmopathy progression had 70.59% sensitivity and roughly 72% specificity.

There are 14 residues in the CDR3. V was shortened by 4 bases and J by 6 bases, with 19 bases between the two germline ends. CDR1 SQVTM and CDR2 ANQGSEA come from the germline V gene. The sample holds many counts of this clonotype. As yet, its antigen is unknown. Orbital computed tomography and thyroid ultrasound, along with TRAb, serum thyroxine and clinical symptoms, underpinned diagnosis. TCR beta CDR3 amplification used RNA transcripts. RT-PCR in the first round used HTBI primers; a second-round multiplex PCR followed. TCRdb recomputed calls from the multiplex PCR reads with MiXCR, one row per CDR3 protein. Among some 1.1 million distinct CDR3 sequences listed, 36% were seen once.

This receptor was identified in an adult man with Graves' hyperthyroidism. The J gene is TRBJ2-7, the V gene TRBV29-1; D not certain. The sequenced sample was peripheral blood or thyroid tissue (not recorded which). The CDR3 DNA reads TGCAGCGTTGTGAGACCCGATGTCCCCATCGAGCAGTACTTC. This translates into CSVVRPDVPIEQYF.